This TCR beta chain is drawn from a study of T cells in localized non-small cell lung cancer. Assay: immunoSEQ multiplex PCR; the TCRdb copy retains only in-frame clones and omits some. The sample lists 70,000 to 85,000 clones; 65% to 85% were seen once. The CDR3 has 14 residues. The V end lost 1 base, the J end lost 6 bases, and 13 bases lay between the germline ends. CDR1 is MNHNS, CDR2 SASEGT, per germline. Study-wide findings and caveats: The appearance of a median approximately 60 of the top 100 tumor clones was seen in adjacent lung. Maximal T cell clonality occurred in uninvolved adjacent lung, with tumor ranking below it. Higher T cell density in the blood was associated with longer overall survival, whereas higher adjacent-lung clonality associated with shorter survival.

In the case of this clone: As yet, its antigen is unknown.

The sample was peripheral blood, taken before any cancer treatment. This chain links TRBV6-1 with TRBJ2-7; D perhaps matches TRBD1 (5 bases). The sequence came from a female donor of 60 years or more with stage I lung adenocarcinoma. The CDR3 nucleotides are TGTGCCAGCAGTGAAGGGCCCAGGGCCGGCGAGCAGTACTTC. This gives the protein CASSEGPRAGEQYF.